Below are 18 T cell receptor beta chains sequenced from a single sample in a study of memory CD4+ T cells and cytomegalovirus serostatus. The sort gate was single viable CD3+CD4+CD8-CD45RO+ cells for memory CD4+ T cells. Some clones are missing from TCRdb's copy, which holds only in-frame ones; the method was immunoSEQ multiplex PCR. The sample yields under 50,000 clones, 70% to 80% seen once. Sequenced sample: memory CD4+ T cells from blood. Receptors were obtained from an adult in good health and CMV-seropositive.

The chain combines TRBV5-4 with TRBJ1-1; no clear D. Per the germline V gene, CDR1 is SGHNT and CDR2 is YYREEE (reference sequence). V was clipped by 4 bases and J by 0 bases, with 10 bases between them. The CDR3 is 14 amino acids. CDR3: CASSPGPVNTEAFF. CDR3 nucleotide sequence: TGTGCCAGCAGCCCTGGACCGGTGAACACTGAAGCTTTCTTT.

The J gene is TRBJ1-5, the V gene TRBV19; D gene unclear. V was clipped by 3 bases and J by 0 bases, with 12 bases between them. The CDR3 loop spans 16 amino acids. The germline V gene has CDR1 LNHDA and CDR2 SQIVND (reference sequence). CDR3: CASSIGTSDSNQPQHF. The CDR3 DNA sequence: TGTGCCAGTAGTATTGGTACATCCGATAGCAATCAGCCCCAGCATTTT.

The CDR3 is CASSSSGSYGYTF. CDR3 coding DNA: TGTGCCAGCAGCTCCTCGGGGAGCTATGGCTACACCTTC. The chain has TRBV7-9 and TRBJ1-2; D not resolved. Trimming removed 4 bases from V and 4 bases from J, with 10 bases in between. The V gene's germline CDR1 is SEHNR and CDR2 FQNEAQ (reference sequence). This CDR3 has 13 amino acids.

The chain employs TRBV4-3 and TRBJ1-2; D is uncertain. With 1 base removed from V and 4 bases from J, the gap between germline ends came to 16 bases. The CDR3 extends over 16 amino acids. The germline gives CDR1 LGHNA, CDR2 YSLEER. CDR3 loop: CASSQGGGREAYGYTF. CDR3 DNA: TGCGCCAGCAGCCAAGGTGGAGGGAGGGAGGCCTATGGCTACACCTTC.

The gene calls are TRBV5-1 and TRBJ2-2; 11 nucleotides align to TRBD1. V trimming: 3 bases; J trimming: 4 bases; junction bases outside the gene matches: 5. This CDR3 region has 16 residues. Germline V CDR1 and CDR2: SGHRS, YFSETQ. The DNA of the CDR3 is TGCGCCAGCAGCTCCGGACAGGGGGCGGGCACCGGGGAGCTGTTTTTT. Its translation: CASSSGQGAGTGELFF.

This chain joins TRBV7-2 and TRBJ2-6; D is unclear. CDR3 size: 15 residues. Germline CDR1 and CDR2: SGHTA and FQGNSA. Trimming left V 5 bases short and J 1 base short, with 9 bases between. CDR3 bases: TGTGCCAGCAGCCCCCGGGTGTCTGGGGCCAACGTCCTGACTTTC. Amino acids: CASSPRVSGANVLTF. The full variable domain, with the rest looked up from reference TRBV7-2 and TRBJ2-6, is GAGVSQSPSNKVTEKGKDVELRCDPISGHTALYWYRQSLGQGLEFLIYFQGNSAPDKSGLPSDRFSAERTGGSVSTLTIQRTQQEDSAVYLCASSPRVSGANVLTFGAGSRLTVL.

As concerns this clone: This sample also contains other DNA sequences that code for the same CDR3. This rearrangement joins TRBV7-8 to TRBJ1-1; D gene unclear. The germline V gene has CDR1 SGHVS and CDR2 FQNEAQ. The germline V and J ends were trimmed by 1 base and 1 base, with 10 bases remaining between them. There are 15 residues in the CDR3. The CDR3 sequence: CASSLGRTENTEAFF. The CDR3 nucleotides are TGTGCCAGCAGCTTAGGCCGGACGGAGAACACTGAAGCTTTCTTT.

The chain links TRBV7-2 to TRBJ2-5, with 8 bases fitting TRBD2. V trimming: 5 bases; J trimming: 6 bases; junction bases outside the gene matches: 8. CDR3 length: 14 amino acids. CDR1 and CDR2 (germline): SGHTA, FQGNSA. CDR3 sequence reads: CASSVNPGGQTQYF. The CDR3 nucleotides read TGTGCCAGCAGCGTAAATCCGGGGGGGCAGACCCAGTACTTC.

J is TRBJ2-3 and V is TRBV11-2; a possible D gene is TRBD1 (6 bases). CDR1 is SGHAT, CDR2 FQNNGV, per germline. The CDR3 spans 18 residues. The V end lost 4 bases, the J end lost 0 bases, and 20 bases lay between the germline ends. In DNA, the CDR3 is TGTGCCAGCAGCTCCGTCCGAGGGACACTAAGCAGCACAGATACGCAGTATTTT. Its translation is CASSSVRGTLSSTDTQYF.

V usage is TRBV19 and J usage is TRBJ2-3; D unclear. The CDR3 consists of 13 residues. In germline, CDR1 is LNHDA, CDR2 SQIVND (reference sequence). Trimming removed 0 bases at V and 5 bases at J, with 6 bases between. CDR3 amino acids: CASSIDRGDTQYF. The CDR3 DNA sequence: TGTGCCAGTAGTATAGATCGAGGAGATACGCAGTATTTT.

The chain has TRBV19 and TRBJ1-5; the D gene is possibly TRBD1 (5 bases). The CDR3 extends over 15 amino acids. V gave up 5 bases and J gave up 5 bases, with 16 bases separating them. CDR1 and CDR2 from the germline V gene are LNHDA and SQIVND (reference sequence). Here the CDR3 reads CASSVGRAGHQPQHF. CDR3 bases: TGTGCCAGTAGTGTGGGGCGAGCCGGGCATCAGCCCCAGCATTTT.

The CDR3 DNA sequence: TGCGCCAGCAGCGAGGGGTTGGCTAATGAAAAACTGTTTTTT. Amino acid sequence: CASSEGLANEKLFF. This rearrangement joins TRBV4-1 to TRBJ1-4, with D possibly matching TRBD1 (5 bases). Between the trimmed V and J ends, which lost 5 bases and 3 bases, there was a span of 10 bases. This CDR3 is built from 14 residues. In germline, CDR1 is MGHRA, CDR2 YSYEKL.

The chain couples TRBV20-1 to TRBJ2-7; no clear D. Germline V lookup: CDR1 DFQATT, CDR2 SNEGSKA (reference sequence). The V end lost 3 bases, the J end lost 1 base, and 4 bases lay between the germline ends. The CDR3 contains 11 residues. The DNA of the CDR3 is TGCAGTGCTAGTGAGTCCTACGAGCAGTACTTC. Translation gives CSASESYEQYF.

The chain combines TRBV7-2 with TRBJ2-7, with a tentative D call TRBD2 (7 bases). The CDR3 loop spans 15 amino acids. Germline CDR1 and CDR2: SGHTA and FQGNSA. V was cut by 1 base and J by 2 bases, with 12 bases left in between. This CDR3 is CASSLEGGTTYEQYF. In nucleotides, the CDR3 is TGTGCCAGCAGCTTAGAGGGGGGGACAACCTACGAGCAGTACTTC. The full variable domain, its missing parts supplied by reference TRBV7-2 and TRBJ2-7, is GAGVSQSPSNKVTEKGKDVELRCDPISGHTALYWYRQSLGQGLEFLIYFQGNSAPDKSGLPSDRFSAERTGGSVSTLTIQRTQQEDSAVYLCASSLEGGTTYEQYFGPGTRLTVT.

The genes are TRBV5-3 and TRBJ2-3, with TRBD2 identical over 10 bases. TRBV5-3 is an open reading frame whose function is uncertain. CDR3 length equals 18 residues. Trimming removed 0 bases from V and 5 bases from J; junction bases left unmatched: 12. CDR3 sequence reads: CARSLGCLAGVGRDTQYF. The CDR3 region has the DNA TGTGCCAGAAGCTTGGGATGCCTAGCGGGAGTGGGCAGAGATACGCAGTATTTT.

This clone was picked up a small number of times. V usage is TRBV11-2 and J usage is TRBJ1-6; D uncertain. This CDR3 is 13 amino acids long. Trimming removed 4 bases at V and 10 bases at J, with 11 bases between. The germline V gene encodes CDR1 SGHAT and CDR2 FQNNGV. The CDR3 DNA sequence: TGTGCCAGCAGCTCCGGGCGAAGGTCACCCCTCCACTTT. The encoded protein is CASSSGRRSPLHF.

This clone was found a few times. This sequence joins TRBV5-1 and TRBJ2-1; no clear D. V was clipped by 2 bases and J by 2 bases, with 11 bases between them. CDR1 and CDR2 from the germline V gene are SGHRS and YFSETQ. This CDR3 is built from 15 residues. The CDR3 DNA follows: TGCGCCAGCAGCTTTCAGTCGGGTGCCTACAATGAGCAGTTCTTC. It translates to CASSFQSGAYNEQFF.

The V call is TRBV28, the J call TRBJ1-3; TRBD1 is a possible D gene (6 bases). The CDR3 has 16 residues. Trimming shortened V by 3 bases and J by 1 base, and 13 bases separated the two germline ends. Germline values: CDR1 MDHEN, CDR2 SYDVKM. The CDR3 reads CASSFGLGASGNTIYF. The CDR3 DNA reads as TGTGCCAGCAGTTTCGGCTTGGGGGCATCTGGAAACACCATATATTTT. Using reference TRBV28 and TRBJ1-3 for the parts outside the CDR3, the full variable domain is DVKVTQSSRYLVKRTGEKVFLECVQDMDHENMFWYRQDPGLGLRLIYFSYDVKMKEKGDIPEGYSVSREKKERFSLILESASTNQTSMYLCASSFGLGASGNTIYFGEGSWLTVV.